In this sample, the clone carrying this T cell receptor beta chain turned up once. This CDR3 region has 13 residues. The junction had 8 bases not matched to a gene; V was cut back by 10 bases and J by 2 bases. In germline, CDR1 is ENHRY, CDR2 SYGVKD. This specimen belongs to a study of blood T cell repertoires in COVID-19. Study background: Spain, Italy and the United States supplied samples that represented acute and convalescent COVID-19. PBMCs, B-cell-depleted T cells, or T cells provided the cDNA or gDNA that made up the material.

In the original processing: Reference gene primers were amplified, and this amplification served to estimate nucleated cell counts. Libraries were prepared by immunoSEQ multiplex PCR; TCRdb keeps only in-frame clonotypes and omits some of them. The V and J calls and the clone size are those of that table, but D and trimming were determined from the DNA. The sample has about 230,000 clones, 80% to 90% seen once. The genes are TRBV10-3 and TRBJ2-7, with TRBD1 matching 7 bases. The sequence came from a man aged 40-49 years who had recovered from COVID-19. Sequenced sample: peripheral blood. The DNA of the CDR3 is TGTGCCAGCCGACAGGGTTCAACCTACGAGCAGTACTTC. It codes for CASRQGSTYEQYF.